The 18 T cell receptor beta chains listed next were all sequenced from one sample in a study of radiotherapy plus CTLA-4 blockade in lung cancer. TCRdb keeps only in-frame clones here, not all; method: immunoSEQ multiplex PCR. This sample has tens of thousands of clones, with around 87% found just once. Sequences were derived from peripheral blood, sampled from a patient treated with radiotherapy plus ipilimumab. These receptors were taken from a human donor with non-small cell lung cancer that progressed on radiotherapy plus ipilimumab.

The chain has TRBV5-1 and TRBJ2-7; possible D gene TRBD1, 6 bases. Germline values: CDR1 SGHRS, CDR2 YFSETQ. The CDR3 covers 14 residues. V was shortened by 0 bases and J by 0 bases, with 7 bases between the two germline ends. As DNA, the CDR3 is TGCGCCAGCAGCTTGGTCAGGGGCTCCTACGAGCAGTACTTC. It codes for CASSLVRGSYEQYF.

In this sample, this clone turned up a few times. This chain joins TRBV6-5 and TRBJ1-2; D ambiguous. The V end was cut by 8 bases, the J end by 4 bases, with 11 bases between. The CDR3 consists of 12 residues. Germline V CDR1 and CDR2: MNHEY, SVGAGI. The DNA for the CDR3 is TGTGCCAGCGGGGAAACAGTCTATGGCTACACCTTC. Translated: CASGETVYGYTF.

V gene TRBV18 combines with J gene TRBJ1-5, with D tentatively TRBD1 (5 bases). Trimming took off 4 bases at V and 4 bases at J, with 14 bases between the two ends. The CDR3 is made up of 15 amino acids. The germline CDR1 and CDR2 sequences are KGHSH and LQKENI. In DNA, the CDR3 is TGTGCCAGCTCACTTTCATCGACAGTAAATCAGCCCCAGCATTTT. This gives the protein CASSLSSTVNQPQHF.

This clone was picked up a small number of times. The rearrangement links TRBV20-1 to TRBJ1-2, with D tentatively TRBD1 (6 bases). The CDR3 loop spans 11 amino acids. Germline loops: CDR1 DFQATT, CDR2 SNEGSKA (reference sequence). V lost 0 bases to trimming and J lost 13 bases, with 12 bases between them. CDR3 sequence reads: CSARDRGLGTF. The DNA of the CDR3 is TGCAGTGCTAGAGATCGGGGGCTGGGCACCTTC.

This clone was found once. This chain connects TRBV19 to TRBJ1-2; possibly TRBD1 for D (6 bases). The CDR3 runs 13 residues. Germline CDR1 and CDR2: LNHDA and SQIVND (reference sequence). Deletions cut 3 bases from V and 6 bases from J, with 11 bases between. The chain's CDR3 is CASSMRTEDGYTF. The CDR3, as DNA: TGTGCCAGTAGTATGCGGACAGAGGATGGCTACACCTTC.

CDR3 bases: TGTGCCAGCTTCAAGTCAACACCAGACGGAAACACTGAAGCTTTCTTT. It encodes CASFKSTPDGNTEAFF. The rearrangement uses TRBV18 and TRBJ1-1; D uncertain. The germline V and J ends were trimmed by 7 bases and 2 bases, with 20 bases remaining between them. Germline lookup yields CDR1 KGHSH and CDR2 LQKENI. The CDR3 loop spans 16 amino acids.

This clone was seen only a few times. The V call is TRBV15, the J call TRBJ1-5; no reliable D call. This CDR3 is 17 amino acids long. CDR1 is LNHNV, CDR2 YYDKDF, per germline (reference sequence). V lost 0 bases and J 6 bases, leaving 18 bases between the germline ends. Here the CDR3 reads CATSRDWETMGAQPQHF. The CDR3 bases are TGTGCCACCAGCAGAGATTGGGAGACAATGGGCGCTCAGCCCCAGCATTTT.

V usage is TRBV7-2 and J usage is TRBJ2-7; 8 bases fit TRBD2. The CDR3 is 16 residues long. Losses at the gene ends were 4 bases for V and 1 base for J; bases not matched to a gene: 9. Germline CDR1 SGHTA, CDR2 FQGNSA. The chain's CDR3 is CASSSLASGFSYEQYF. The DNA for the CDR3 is TGTGCCAGCAGCTCCCTAGCTAGCGGGTTTTCCTACGAGCAGTACTTC.

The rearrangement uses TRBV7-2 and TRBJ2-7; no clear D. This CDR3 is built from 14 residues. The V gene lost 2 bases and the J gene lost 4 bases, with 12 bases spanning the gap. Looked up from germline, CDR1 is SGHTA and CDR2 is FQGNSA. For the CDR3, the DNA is TGTGCCAGCAGCTTACCAATATTGGGTTACGAGCAGTACTTC. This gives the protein CASSLPILGYEQYF.

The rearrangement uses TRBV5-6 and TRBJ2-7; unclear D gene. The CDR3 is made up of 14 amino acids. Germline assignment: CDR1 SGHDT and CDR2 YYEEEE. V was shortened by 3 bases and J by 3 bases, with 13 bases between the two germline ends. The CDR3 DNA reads TGTGCCAGCAGCTGGGCGAGCTTGGGCTACGAGCAGTACTTC. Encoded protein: CASSWASLGYEQYF.

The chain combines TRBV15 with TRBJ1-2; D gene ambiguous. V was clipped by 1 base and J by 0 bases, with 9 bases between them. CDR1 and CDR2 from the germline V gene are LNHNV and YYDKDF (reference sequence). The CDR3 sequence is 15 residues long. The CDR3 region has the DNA TGTGCCACCAGCAGAGGTTTTGTGTCTAACTATGGCTACACCTTC. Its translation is CATSRGFVSNYGYTF.

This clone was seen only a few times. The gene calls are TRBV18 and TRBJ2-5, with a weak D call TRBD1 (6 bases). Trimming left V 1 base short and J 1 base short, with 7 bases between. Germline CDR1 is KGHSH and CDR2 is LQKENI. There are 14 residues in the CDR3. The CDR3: CASSPRGPQETQYF. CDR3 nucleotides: TGTGCCAGCTCACCACGGGGGCCCCAAGAGACCCAGTACTTC.

CDR3 amino acids: CASSFTGAYGYTF. The DNA of the CDR3 is TGTGCCAGCAGTTTTACAGGGGCCTATGGCTACACCTTC. The chain joins TRBV27 to TRBJ1-2, with TRBD1 identical over 7 bases. The germline CDR1 and CDR2 sequences are MNHEY and SMNVEV (reference sequence). The CDR3 has 13 residues. V gave up 3 bases and J gave up 4 bases; unmatched junction bases: 2.

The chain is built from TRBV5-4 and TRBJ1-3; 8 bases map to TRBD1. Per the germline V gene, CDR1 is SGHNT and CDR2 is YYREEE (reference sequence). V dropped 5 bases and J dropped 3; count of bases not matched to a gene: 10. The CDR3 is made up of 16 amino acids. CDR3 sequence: CASSRTGYADGNTIYF. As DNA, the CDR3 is TGTGCCAGCAGTCGGACAGGGTATGCGGATGGAAACACCATATATTTT. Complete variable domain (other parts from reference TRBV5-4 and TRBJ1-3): ETGVTQSPTHLIKTRGQQVTLRCSSQSGHNTVSWYQQALGQGPQFIFQYYREEENGRGNFPPRFSGLQFPNYSSELNVNALELDDSALYLCASSRTGYADGNTIYFGEGSWLTVV.

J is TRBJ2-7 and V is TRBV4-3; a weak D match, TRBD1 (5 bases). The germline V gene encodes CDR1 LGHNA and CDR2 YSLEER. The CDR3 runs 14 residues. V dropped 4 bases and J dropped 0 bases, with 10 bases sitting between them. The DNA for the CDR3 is TGCGCCAGCAGCCCCGGACACTTCTCCTACGAGCAGTACTTC. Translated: CASSPGHFSYEQYF.

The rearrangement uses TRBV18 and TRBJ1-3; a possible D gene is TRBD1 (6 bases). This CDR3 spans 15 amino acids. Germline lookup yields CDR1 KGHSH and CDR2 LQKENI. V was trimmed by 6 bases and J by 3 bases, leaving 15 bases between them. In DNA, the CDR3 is TGTGCCAGCTCCCCCAGCAGGGGAAGTGGAAACACCATATATTTT. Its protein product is CASSPSRGSGNTIYF. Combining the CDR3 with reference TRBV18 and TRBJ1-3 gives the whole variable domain NAGVMQNPRHLVRRRGQEARLRCSPMKGHSHVYWYRQLPEEGLKFMVYLQKENIIDESGMPKERFSAEFPKEGPSILRIQQVVRGDSAAYFCASSPSRGSGNTIYFGEGSWLTVV.

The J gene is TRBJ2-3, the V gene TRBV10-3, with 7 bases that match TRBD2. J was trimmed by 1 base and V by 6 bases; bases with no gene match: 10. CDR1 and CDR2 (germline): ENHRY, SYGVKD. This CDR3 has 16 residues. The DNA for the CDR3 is TGTGCCATCAGCCCCGGCGGGACTACCCGCACAGATACGCAGTATTTT. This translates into CAISPGGTTRTDTQYF.

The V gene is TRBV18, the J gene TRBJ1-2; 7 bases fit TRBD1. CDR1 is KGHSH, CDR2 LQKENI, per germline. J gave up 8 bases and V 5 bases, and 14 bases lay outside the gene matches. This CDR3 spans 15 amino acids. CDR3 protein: CASSSRGTGARGYTF. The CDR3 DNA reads TGTGCCAGCTCATCCAGGGGCACAGGGGCGCGGGGCTACACCTTC. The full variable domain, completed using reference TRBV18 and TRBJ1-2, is NAGVMQNPRHLVRRRGQEARLRCSPMKGHSHVYWYRQLPEEGLKFMVYLQKENIIDESGMPKERFSAEFPKEGPSILRIQQVVRGDSAAYFCASSSRGTGARGYTFGSGTRLTVV.